Below are 32 T cell receptor beta chains sequenced from a single sample in a study of blood T cell repertoires in COVID-19. The method was immunoSEQ multiplex PCR; TCRdb's version includes in-frame clones alone and lacks a portion of them. Among some 65,000 clones listed, 85% were seen once. Sequenced sample: peripheral blood. These receptors all stem from a man older than 75 with acute or convalescent COVID-19.

V gene TRBV9 combines with J gene TRBJ1-2; 8 nucleotides line up with TRBD1. This CDR3 has 17 amino acids. The germline V gene encodes CDR1 SGDLS and CDR2 YYNGEE. Unmatched junction bases numbered 11, after V lost 0 bases and J lost 4 bases. The CDR3 DNA follows: TGTGCCAGCAGCGTAGGCCTTGGACAGGGACGAGTCTATGGCTACACCTTC. Translation: CASSVGLGQGRVYGYTF. Variable domain in full (rest from reference TRBV9 and TRBJ1-2): DSGVTQTPKHLITATGQRVTLRCSPRSGDLSVYWYQQSLDQGLQFLIQYYNGEERAKGNILERFSAQQFPDLHSELNLSSLELGDSALYFCASSVGLGQGRVYGYTFGSGTRLTVV.

The chain combines TRBV30 with TRBJ2-1, with 8 nucleotides matching TRBD2. Germline trimming cut 0 bases from V and 9 bases from J; bases unmatched to any gene: 10. Germline values: CDR1 GTSNPN, CDR2 SVGIG (reference sequence). This CDR3 has 15 amino acids. The CDR3 sequence is CAWSVLSGGPGEQFF. In nucleotides, the CDR3 is TGTGCCTGGAGTGTACTCTCGGGAGGGCCGGGTGAGCAGTTCTTC.

V is TRBV11-3 and J is TRBJ2-7; 9 nucleotides line up with TRBD1. The CDR3 runs to 16 residues. The trim removed 3 bases at V and 9 bases at J, leaving 15 bases unmatched. The germline V gene encodes CDR1 SGHNT and CDR2 YENEEA. CDR3 nucleotides: TGTGCCAGCAGCTTGGGGGGACAGGGCCAAGGCTACCGGCAGTACTTC. Translated, it gives CASSLGGQGQGYRQYF.

Regarding this clone: Other DNA sequences from this sample encode an identical CDR3 as well. The V call is TRBV2, the J call TRBJ1-3; 9 bases line up with TRBD1. Germline assignment: CDR1 SNHLY and CDR2 FYNNEI. V dropped 6 bases and J dropped 1; count of bases not matched to a gene: 4. This CDR3 has 15 residues. The CDR3 DNA reads as TGTGCCAGCAGAGCGACAGGGGGTTCTGGAAACACCATATATTTT. It is translated as CASRATGGSGNTIYF. The full variable domain, in which reference TRBV2 and TRBJ1-3 provide the parts outside the CDR3, is EPEVTQTPSHQVTQMGQEVILRCVPISNHLYFYWYRQILGQKVEFLVSFYNNEISEKSEIFDDQFSVERPDGSNFTLKIRSTKLEDSAMYFCASRATGGSGNTIYFGEGSWLTVV.

The rearrangement links TRBV4-1 to TRBJ1-2; the D gene is possibly TRBD1 (5 bases). V lost 5 bases and J 7 bases, leaving 14 bases between the germline ends. Germline CDR1 MGHRA, CDR2 YSYEKL. The CDR3 extends over 13 amino acids. CDR3 residues: CASSGTKEGGYTF. For the CDR3, the DNA is TGCGCCAGCAGCGGGACCAAGGAGGGTGGCTACACCTTC.

The chain couples TRBV19 to TRBJ2-7; 9 nucleotides line up with TRBD1. The CDR3 spans 16 residues. Germline-derived CDR1 and CDR2 are LNHDA and SQIVND (reference sequence). The junction had 8 bases not matched to a gene; V was cut back by 1 base and J by 4 bases. The CDR3: CASSIAAGQGWYEQYF. CDR3 sequence (DNA): TGTGCCAGTAGTATAGCGGCAGGACAGGGGTGGTACGAGCAGTACTTC.

The genes are TRBV15 and TRBJ2-7; D is undetermined. CDR1 and CDR2 (germline): LNHNV, YYDKDF (reference sequence). The V gene lost 3 bases and the J gene lost 5 bases, with 8 bases spanning the gap. CDR3 length: 12 residues. The CDR3 sequence: CATSSRPHEQYF. The DNA of the CDR3 is TGTGCCACCAGCAGCAGGCCTCACGAGCAGTACTTC. The full variable domain, completed using reference TRBV15 and TRBJ2-7, is DAMVIQNPRYQVTQFGKPVTLSCSQTLNHNVMYWYQQKSSQAPKLLFHYYDKDFNNEADTPDNFQSRRPNTSFCFLDIRSPGLGDTAMYLCATSSRPHEQYFGPGTRLTVT.

The V and J genes are TRBV12-3 or TRBV12-4 and TRBJ1-6; D call uncertain. V gave up 5 bases and J gave up 9 bases, with 11 bases separating them. This CDR3 spans 13 amino acids. The CDR3 sequence is CASSGQAVSPLHF. In DNA form, the CDR3 reads TGTGCCAGCAGTGGGCAGGCTGTTTCACCCCTCCACTTT.

In its sample, this clone was seen a few times. The CDR3 spells CASSLEGEIYEQYF. CDR3 bases: TGCGCCAGCAGCTTGGAGGGAGAAATCTACGAGCAGTACTTC. The chain combines TRBV5-1 with TRBJ2-7; D may be TRBD2 (5 bases). This CDR3 region has 14 residues. Germline V CDR1 and CDR2: SGHRS, YFSETQ. V dropped 0 bases and J dropped 3 bases, with 10 bases sitting between them.

The V call is TRBV18, the J call TRBJ2-1; 12 bases match TRBD2. Germline values: CDR1 KGHSH, CDR2 LQKENI. The CDR3 runs to 20 residues. V dropped 2 bases and J dropped 7; count of bases not matched to a gene: 18. The CDR3 sequence is CASSPFLRTSGNLARNEQFF. The CDR3 coding sequence is TGTGCCAGCTCACCATTTTTGAGGACTAGCGGGAACCTAGCTCGGAATGAGCAGTTCTTC.

The chain couples TRBV27 to TRBJ2-6; D gene uncertain. V shed 5 bases and J shed 1 base, with 12 bases lying between them. The germline V gene encodes CDR1 MNHEY and CDR2 SMNVEV (reference sequence). The CDR3 spans 16 residues. The CDR3 nucleotides are TGTGCCAGCAGTCCCTTCCTTTTTTCTGGGGCCAACGTCCTGACTTTC. Translated: CASSPFLFSGANVLTF. The variable domain in full, completed from reference TRBV27 and TRBJ2-6, reads EAQVTQNPRYLITVTGKKLTVTCSQNMNHEYMSWYRQDPGLGLRQIYYSMNVEVTDKGDVPEGYKVSRKEKRNFPLILESPSPNQTSLYFCASSPFLFSGANVLTFGAGSRLTVL.

This chain joins TRBV6-5 and TRBJ2-2, with D tentatively TRBD1 (6 bases). The CDR3 consists of 13 residues. The germline CDR1 and CDR2 sequences are MNHEY and SVGAGI. The CDR3 loop reads CVNGGVNTGELFF. The CDR3 bases are TGTGTCAATGGGGGCGTAAACACCGGGGAGCTGTTTTTT.

J is TRBJ2-3 and V is TRBV5-6, with D uncertain. V shed 1 base and J shed 3 bases, with 3 bases lying between them. Germline V gene sequence: CDR1 SGHDT, CDR2 YYEEEE. The CDR3 runs 12 residues. CDR3 region: CASSLSTDTQYF. In nucleotides, the CDR3 is TGTGCCAGCAGCTTGTCGACAGATACGCAGTATTTT.

The CDR3 DNA sequence: TGTGCCAGCAGTTCTAATCAGCCCCAGCATTTT. It specifies CASSSNQPQHF. The V call is TRBV6-6, the J call TRBJ1-5; no firm D call. This CDR3 region has 11 residues. V was pared by 4 bases and J by 4 bases, with 2 bases between. Germline lookup yields CDR1 MNHNY and CDR2 SVGAGI (reference sequence).

This rearrangement joins TRBV11-2 to TRBJ1-6; D uncertain. The germline V gene encodes CDR1 SGHAT and CDR2 FQNNGV. The CDR3 loop spans 13 amino acids. V lost 5 bases and J 7 bases, leaving 9 bases between the germline ends. For the CDR3, the DNA is TGTGCCAGCAGCCCCCGGGAAAATTCACCCCTCCACTTT. Protein sequence: CASSPRENSPLHF.

The rearrangement links TRBV14 to TRBJ1-6, with TRBD1 matching 7 bases. V trimming: 4 bases; J trimming: 0 bases; junction bases outside the gene matches: 3. The length of the CDR3 is 16 residues. Germline V gene sequence: CDR1 SGHDN, CDR2 FVKESK. The CDR3 spells CASSLRGSSYNSPLHF. DNA for the CDR3: TGTGCCAGCAGCCTCAGGGGGAGCTCCTATAATTCACCCCTCCACTTT. Variable domain in full (rest from reference TRBV14 and TRBJ1-6): EAGVTQFPSHSVIEKGQTVTLRCDPISGHDNLYWYRRVMGKEIKFLLHFVKESKQDESGMPNNRFLAERTGGTYSTLKVQPAELEDSGVYFCASSLRGSSYNSPLHFGNGTRLTVT.

This chain connects TRBV3-1 (or the pseudogene TRBV3-2) to TRBJ1-1; perhaps TRBD1 as D (5 bases). V lost 5 bases, J lost 7 bases, and 20 bases lay in between. Germline-derived CDR1 and CDR2 are LGHDT and YNNKEL (reference sequence). The CDR3 is made up of 15 amino acids. CDR3 DNA sequence: TGTGCCAGCAGCTTTCTCAAGGGGTTCTTGGATGAAGCTTTCTTT. This encodes CASSFLKGFLDEAFF.

The chain recombines TRBV7-2 with TRBJ2-6; a weak D match, TRBD2 (5 bases). This CDR3 contains 15 residues. Germline lookup yields CDR1 SGHTA and CDR2 FQGNSA. With 7 bases removed from V and 0 bases from J, the gap between germline ends came to 10 bases. The CDR3 DNA sequence: TGTGCCAGCACCCTAGGAGGCTCTGGGGCCAACGTCCTGACTTTC. Translated, it gives CASTLGGSGANVLTF.

This chain uses TRBV6-5 with TRBJ1-1; 8 bases match TRBD1. The trim removed 7 bases at V and 10 bases at J, leaving 5 bases unmatched. CDR3 length equals 11 residues. The V gene's germline CDR1 is MNHEY and CDR2 SVGAGI. This CDR3 reads CASKTGVGAFF. Written as DNA, the CDR3 is TGTGCCAGCAAGACAGGGGTTGGAGCTTTCTTT.

The chain has TRBV5-1 and TRBJ2-2; D is possibly TRBD1 (5 bases). Trimming removed 0 bases from V and 0 bases from J, with 9 bases in between. Germline CDR1 SGHRS, CDR2 YFSETQ. The CDR3 is 16 amino acids. This CDR3 is CASSLAAGTNTGELFF. CDR3 DNA: TGCGCCAGCAGCTTGGCGGCAGGGACGAACACCGGGGAGCTGTTTTTT. Variable domain in full (rest from reference TRBV5-1 and TRBJ2-2): KAGVTQTPRYLIKTRGQQVTLSCSPISGHRSVSWYQQTPGQGLQFLFEYFSETQRNKGNFPGRFSGRQFSNSRSEMNVSTLELGDSALYLCASSLAAGTNTGELFFGEGSRLTVL.

The V call is TRBV11-3, the J call TRBJ2-2, with a weak D call TRBD2 (5 bases). The CDR3 covers 12 residues. Trimming left V 2 bases short and J 8 bases short, with 6 bases between. Per germline, CDR1 SGHNT and CDR2 YENEEA. In DNA, the CDR3 is TGTGCCAGCAGCTTACGGGGTGGGGAGCTGTTTTTT. Its translation is CASSLRGGELFF.

The chain carries TRBV7-2 and TRBJ1-1, with D perhaps matching TRBD1 (6 bases). CDR3 length equals 14 residues. CDR1 and CDR2 (germline): SGHTA, FQGNSA. Deletions cut 3 bases from V and 4 bases from J, with 12 bases between. The CDR3 DNA follows: TGTGCCAGCAGCTTCAGGGGCACGGGCACTGAAGCTTTCTTT. It encodes CASSFRGTGTEAFF.

This clone was picked up a small number of times. The rearrangement links TRBV24-1 to TRBJ1-5; 12 positions agree with TRBD1. V lost 7 bases, J lost 8 bases, and 11 bases stayed unmatched. Germline V gene data show CDR1 as KGHDR and CDR2 as SFDVKD. There are 16 residues in the CDR3. CDR3 in DNA: TGTGCCACCAGCGGGGGGACAGGGGGCGATTCAGAGCCCCAGCATTTT. It specifies CATSGGTGGDSEPQHF.

This clone has a single count. The gene calls are TRBV11-3 and TRBJ1-1; D remains unclear. This CDR3 spans 15 amino acids. Germline V CDR1 and CDR2: SGHNT, YENEEA. The V and J ends lost 1 base and 4 bases respectively, with 13 bases between them. The DNA of the CDR3 is TGTGCCAGCAGCTTAGGGATGGGGAGGGCCACTGAAGCTTTCTTT. Residues: CASSLGMGRATEAFF.

The chain links TRBV6-5 to TRBJ2-1; no firm D call. This CDR3 spans 11 amino acids. Trimming pared 6 bases from V and 15 bases from J, leaving 15 bases between. Germline V lookup: CDR1 MNHEY, CDR2 SVGAGI. CDR3 nucleotides: TGTGCCAGCAGAAGTTCCGCTAGGCTGTTCTTC. The encoded protein is CASRSSARLFF.

The V gene is TRBV7-2, the J gene TRBJ2-2; perhaps TRBD2 as D (5 bases). Germline CDR1 reads SGHTA; CDR2 reads FQGNSA. Trimming left V 6 bases short and J 4 bases short, with 9 bases between. The CDR3 spans 13 residues. For the CDR3, the DNA is TGTGCCAGCAGTCGGGATCTCACCGGGGAGCTGTTTTTT. Protein sequence: CASSRDLTGELFF.

The V gene is TRBV30, the J gene TRBJ1-2; the D gene is possibly TRBD1 (6 bases). CDR3 length equals 13 residues. Germline V lookup: CDR1 GTSNPN, CDR2 SVGIG (reference sequence). The V and J ends lost 4 bases and 4 bases respectively, with 13 bases between them. The CDR3 DNA sequence: TGTGCCTGGACTACAGGGTATACCTATGGCTACACCTTC. This sequence encodes CAWTTGYTYGYTF.

The genes are TRBV29-1 and TRBJ1-2; the D is unclear. Germline V gene lookup returns CDR1 SQVTM and CDR2 ANQGSEA. Trimming took 4 bases from V and 8 from J, leaving 20 bases between them. The CDR3 has 14 residues. In nucleotides, the CDR3 is TGCAGCGTTGGTGAGGAACGACTCTGGTTAGGCTACACCTTC. As protein: CSVGEERLWLGYTF.

The chain joins TRBV5-1 to TRBJ1-4; 7 bases line up with TRBD1. Per germline, CDR1 SGHRS and CDR2 YFSETQ. J gave up 4 bases and V 5 bases, and 11 bases lay outside the gene matches. There are 16 residues in the CDR3. CDR3: CASRAGTELGNEKLFF. CDR3 sequence (DNA): TGCGCCAGCAGGGCCGGGACAGAACTGGGTAATGAAAAACTGTTTTTT.

The V gene is TRBV5-6, the J gene TRBJ2-3; 9 bases map to TRBD2. Germline V gene lookup returns CDR1 SGHDT and CDR2 YYEEEE. V lost 4 bases to trimming and J lost 4 bases; unmatched junction nucleotides: 16. This CDR3 is 18 amino acids long. CDR3: CASSPRLSGRGGADTQYF. The CDR3 DNA is TGTGCCAGCAGCCCACGCCTTAGCGGGAGAGGGGGGGCAGATACGCAGTATTTT.

This clone has only a few counts. The chain couples TRBV7-2 to TRBJ2-7; 9 bases line up with TRBD2. Germline V gene data show CDR1 as SGHTA and CDR2 as FQGNSA. This CDR3 contains 15 residues. The trim removed 6 bases at V and 0 bases at J, leaving 6 bases unmatched. In DNA, the CDR3 is TGTGCCAGCAGTCGGACTAGCGCCAGCTCCTACGAGCAGTACTTC. This encodes CASSRTSASSYEQYF.

The CDR3: CASSFSTQETQYF. The DNA for the CDR3 is TGTGCCAGCAGCTTCTCCACACAAGAGACCCAGTACTTC. The rearrangement uses TRBV7-2 and TRBJ2-5, with D unresolved. V was pared by 3 bases and J by 2 bases, with 7 bases between. The germline CDR1 and CDR2 sequences are SGHTA and FQGNSA. This CDR3 spans 13 amino acids.